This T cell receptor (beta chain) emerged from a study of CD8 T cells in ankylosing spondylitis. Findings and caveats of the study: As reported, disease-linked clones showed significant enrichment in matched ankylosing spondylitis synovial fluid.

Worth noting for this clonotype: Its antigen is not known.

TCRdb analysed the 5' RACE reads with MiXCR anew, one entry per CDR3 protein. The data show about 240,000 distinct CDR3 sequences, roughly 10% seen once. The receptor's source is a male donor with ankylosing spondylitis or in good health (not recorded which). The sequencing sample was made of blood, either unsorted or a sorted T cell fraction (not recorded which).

The CDR3 reads CASSPRVGGQETQYF. CDR3 in DNA: TGCGCCAGCAGCCCCCGGGTGGGGGGCCAAGAGACCCAGTACTTC. The chain has TRBV5-1 and TRBJ2-5; D is possibly TRBD2 (6 bases). Trimming took off 4 bases at V and 1 base at J, with 14 bases between the two ends. Looked up from germline, CDR1 is SGHRS and CDR2 is YFSETQ. CDR3 length: 15 amino acids.